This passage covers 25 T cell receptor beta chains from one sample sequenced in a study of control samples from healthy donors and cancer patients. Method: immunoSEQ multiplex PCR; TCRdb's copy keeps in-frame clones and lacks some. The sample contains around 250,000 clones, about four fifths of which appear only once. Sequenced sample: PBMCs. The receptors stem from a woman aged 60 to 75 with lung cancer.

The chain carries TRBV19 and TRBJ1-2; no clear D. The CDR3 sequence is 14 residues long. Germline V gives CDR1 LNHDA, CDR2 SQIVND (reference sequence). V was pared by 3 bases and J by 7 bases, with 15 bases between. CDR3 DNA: TGTGCCAGTAGTATGTCCCCCCAAGTGGGTGGCTACACCTTC. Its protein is CASSMSPQVGGYTF.

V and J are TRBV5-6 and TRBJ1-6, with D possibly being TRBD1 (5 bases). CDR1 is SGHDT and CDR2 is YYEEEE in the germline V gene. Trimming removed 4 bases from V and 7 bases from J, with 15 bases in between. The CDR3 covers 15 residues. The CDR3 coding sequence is TGTGCCAGCAGCACTATACGGGACGGCAATTCACCCCTCCACTTT. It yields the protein CASSTIRDGNSPLHF. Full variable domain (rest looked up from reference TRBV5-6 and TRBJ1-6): DAGVTQSPTHLIKTRGQQVTLRCSPKSGHDTVSWYQQALGQGPQFIFQYYEEEERQRGNFPDRFSGHQFPNYSSELNVNALLLGDSALYLCASSTIRDGNSPLHFGNGTRLTVT.

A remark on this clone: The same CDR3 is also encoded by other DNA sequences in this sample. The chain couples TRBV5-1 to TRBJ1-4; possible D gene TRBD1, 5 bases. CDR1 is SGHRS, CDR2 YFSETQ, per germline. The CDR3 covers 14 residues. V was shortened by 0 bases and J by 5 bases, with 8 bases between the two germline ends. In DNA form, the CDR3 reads TGCGCCAGCAGCTTGGGGGGGGGAAATGAAAAACTGTTTTTT. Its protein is CASSLGGGNEKLFF.

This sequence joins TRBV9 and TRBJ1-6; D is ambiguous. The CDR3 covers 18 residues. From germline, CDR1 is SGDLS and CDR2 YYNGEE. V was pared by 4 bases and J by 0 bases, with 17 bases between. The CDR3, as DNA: TGTGCCAGCAGCCCTACCCCCTTACCCAGCTCCTATAATTCACCCCTCCACTTT. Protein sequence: CASSPTPLPSSYNSPLHF.

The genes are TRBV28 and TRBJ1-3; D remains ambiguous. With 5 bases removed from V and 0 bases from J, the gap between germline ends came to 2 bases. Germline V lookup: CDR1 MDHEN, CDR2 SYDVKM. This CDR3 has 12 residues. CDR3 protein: CASSDSGNTIYF. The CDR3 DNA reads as TGTGCCAGCAGTGACTCTGGAAACACCATATATTTT.

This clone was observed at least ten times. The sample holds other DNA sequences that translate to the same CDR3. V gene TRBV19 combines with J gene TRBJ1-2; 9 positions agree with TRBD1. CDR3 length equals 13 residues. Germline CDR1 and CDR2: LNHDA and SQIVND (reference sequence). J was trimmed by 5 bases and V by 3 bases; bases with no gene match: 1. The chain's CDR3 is CASSIGQGYGYTF. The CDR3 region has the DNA TGTGCCAGTAGTATTGGACAGGGGTATGGCTACACCTTC.

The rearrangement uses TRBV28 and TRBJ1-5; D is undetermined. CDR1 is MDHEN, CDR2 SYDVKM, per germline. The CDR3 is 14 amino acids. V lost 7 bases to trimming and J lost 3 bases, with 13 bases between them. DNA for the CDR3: TGTGCCAGCATCTCGGGTACCTCCAATCAGCCCCAGCATTTT. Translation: CASISGTSNQPQHF.

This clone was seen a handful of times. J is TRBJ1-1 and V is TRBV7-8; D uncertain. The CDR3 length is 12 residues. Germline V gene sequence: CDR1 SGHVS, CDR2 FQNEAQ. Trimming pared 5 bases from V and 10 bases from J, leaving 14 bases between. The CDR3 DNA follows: TGTGCCAGCAGCCCACGAGGGTTAAGAGCTTTCTTT. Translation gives CASSPRGLRAFF.

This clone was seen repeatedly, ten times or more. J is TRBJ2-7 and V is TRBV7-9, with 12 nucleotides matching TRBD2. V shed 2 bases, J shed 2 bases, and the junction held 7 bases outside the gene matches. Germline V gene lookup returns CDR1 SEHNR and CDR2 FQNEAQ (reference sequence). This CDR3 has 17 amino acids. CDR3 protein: CASSLRLAGGPAYEQYF. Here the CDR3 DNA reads TGTGCCAGCAGCTTAAGGCTAGCGGGAGGGCCGGCCTACGAGCAGTACTTC.

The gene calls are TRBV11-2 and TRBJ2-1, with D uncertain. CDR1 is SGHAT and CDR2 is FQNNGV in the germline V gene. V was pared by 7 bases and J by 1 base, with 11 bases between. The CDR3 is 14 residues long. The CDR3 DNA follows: TGTGCCAGCAACGGTGGCCCTTCCTACAATGAGCAGTTCTTC. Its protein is CASNGGPSYNEQFF.

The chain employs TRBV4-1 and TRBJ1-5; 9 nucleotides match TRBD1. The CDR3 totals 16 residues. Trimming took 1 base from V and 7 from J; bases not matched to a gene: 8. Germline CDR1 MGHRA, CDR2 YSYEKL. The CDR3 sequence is CASSQGLGQGWQPQHF. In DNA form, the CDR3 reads TGCGCCAGCAGCCAAGGACTCGGACAGGGGTGGCAGCCCCAGCATTTT.

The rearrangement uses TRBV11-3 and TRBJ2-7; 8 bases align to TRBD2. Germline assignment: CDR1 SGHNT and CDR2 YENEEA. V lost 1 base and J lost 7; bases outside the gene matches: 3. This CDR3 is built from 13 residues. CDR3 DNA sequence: TGTGCCAGCAGCTTAGTCACGGGGGGGGAGCAGTACTTC. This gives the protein CASSLVTGGEQYF. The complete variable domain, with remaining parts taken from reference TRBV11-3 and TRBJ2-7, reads EAGVVQSPRYKIIEKKQPVAFWCNPISGHNTLYWYLQNLGQGPELLIRYENEEAVDDSQLPKDRFSAERLKGVDSTLKIQPAELGDSAVYLCASSLVTGGEQYFGPGTRLTVT.

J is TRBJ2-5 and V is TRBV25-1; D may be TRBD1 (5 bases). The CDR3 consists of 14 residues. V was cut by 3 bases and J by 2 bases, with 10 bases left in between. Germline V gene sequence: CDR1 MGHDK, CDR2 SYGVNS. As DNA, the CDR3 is TGTGCCAGCAGTGACTGGGGCCGACAAGAGACCCAGTACTTC. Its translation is CASSDWGRQETQYF.

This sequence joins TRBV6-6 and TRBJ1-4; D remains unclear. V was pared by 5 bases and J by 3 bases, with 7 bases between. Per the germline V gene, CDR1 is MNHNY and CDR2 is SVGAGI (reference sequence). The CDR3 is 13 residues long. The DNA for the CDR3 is TGTGCCAGCAGTAGGATCTCTAATGAAAAACTGTTTTTT. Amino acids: CASSRISNEKLFF.

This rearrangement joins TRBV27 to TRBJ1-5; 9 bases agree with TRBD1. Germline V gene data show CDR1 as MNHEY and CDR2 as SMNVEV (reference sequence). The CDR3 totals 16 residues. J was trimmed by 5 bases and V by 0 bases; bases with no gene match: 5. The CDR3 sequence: CASSLSSGTGYQPQHF. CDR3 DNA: TGTGCCAGCAGTTTATCCTCCGGGACAGGGTATCAGCCCCAGCATTTT.

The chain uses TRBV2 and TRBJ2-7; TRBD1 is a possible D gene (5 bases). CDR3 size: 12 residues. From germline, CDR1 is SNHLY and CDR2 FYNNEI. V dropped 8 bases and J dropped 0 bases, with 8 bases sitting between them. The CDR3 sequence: CASSGPSYEQYF. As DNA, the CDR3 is TGTGCCAGCTCAGGGCCCTCCTACGAGCAGTACTTC.

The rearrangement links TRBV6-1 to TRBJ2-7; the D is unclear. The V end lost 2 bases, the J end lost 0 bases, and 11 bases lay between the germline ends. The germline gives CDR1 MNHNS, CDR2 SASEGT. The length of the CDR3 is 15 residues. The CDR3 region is CASSELGIPSYEQYF. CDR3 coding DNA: TGTGCCAGCAGTGAACTGGGAATTCCCTCCTACGAGCAGTACTTC.

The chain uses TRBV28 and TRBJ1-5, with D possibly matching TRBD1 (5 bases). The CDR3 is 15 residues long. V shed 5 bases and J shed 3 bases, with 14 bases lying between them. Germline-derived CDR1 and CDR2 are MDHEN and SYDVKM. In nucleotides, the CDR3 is TGTGCCAGCAGTAAGGGACGCGCCGTCAATCAGCCCCAGCATTTT. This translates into CASSKGRAVNQPQHF.

CDR3 loop: CASSEPGGANEKLFF. The CDR3 DNA is TGTGCCAGCAGTGAACCTGGGGGAGCTAATGAAAAACTGTTTTTT. The chain is built from TRBV25-1 and TRBJ1-4; TRBD1 might be the D (5 bases). V lost 2 bases to trimming and J lost 3 bases, with 10 bases between them. The CDR3 is made up of 15 amino acids. The V gene's germline CDR1 is MGHDK and CDR2 SYGVNS. Using reference TRBV25-1 and TRBJ1-4 for the parts outside the CDR3, the full variable domain is EADIYQTPRYLVIGTGKKITLECSQTMGHDKMYWYQQDPGMELHLIHYSYGVNSTEKGDLSSESTVSRIRTEHFPLTLESARPSHTSQYLCASSEPGGANEKLFFGSGTQLSVL.

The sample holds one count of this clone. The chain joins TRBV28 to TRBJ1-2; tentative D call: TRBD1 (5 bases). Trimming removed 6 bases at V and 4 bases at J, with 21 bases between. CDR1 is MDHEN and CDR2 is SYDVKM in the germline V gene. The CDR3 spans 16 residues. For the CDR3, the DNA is TGTGCCAGCAGACCCGGACATCGCCCCGCAGGCTATGGCTACACCTTC. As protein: CASRPGHRPAGYGYTF.

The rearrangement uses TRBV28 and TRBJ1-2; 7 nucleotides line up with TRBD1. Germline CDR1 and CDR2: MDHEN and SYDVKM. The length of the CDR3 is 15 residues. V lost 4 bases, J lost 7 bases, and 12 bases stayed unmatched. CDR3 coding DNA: TGTGCCAGCAGTTCGTATGGGCAGGGGGTAGGTGGCTACACCTTC. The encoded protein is CASSSYGQGVGGYTF.

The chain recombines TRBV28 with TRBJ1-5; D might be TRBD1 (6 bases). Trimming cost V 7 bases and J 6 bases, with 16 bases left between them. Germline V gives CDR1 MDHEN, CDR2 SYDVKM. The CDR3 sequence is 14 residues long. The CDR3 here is CASTLSGAGQPQHF. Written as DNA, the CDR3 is TGTGCCAGCACCCTCTCGGGGGCGGGTCAGCCCCAGCATTTT.

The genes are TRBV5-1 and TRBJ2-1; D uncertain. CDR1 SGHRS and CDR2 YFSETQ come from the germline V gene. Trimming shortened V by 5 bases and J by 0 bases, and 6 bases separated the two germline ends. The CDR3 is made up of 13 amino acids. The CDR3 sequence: CASREDSYNEQFF. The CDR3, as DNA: TGCGCCAGCAGAGAGGACTCCTACAATGAGCAGTTCTTC.

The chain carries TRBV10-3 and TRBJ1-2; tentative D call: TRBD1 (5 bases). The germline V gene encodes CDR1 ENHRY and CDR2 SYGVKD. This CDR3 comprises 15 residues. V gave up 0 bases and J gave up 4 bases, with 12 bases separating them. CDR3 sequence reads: CAISESGGDGYGYTF. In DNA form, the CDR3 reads TGTGCCATCAGTGAGTCGGGGGGGGACGGCTATGGCTACACCTTC.

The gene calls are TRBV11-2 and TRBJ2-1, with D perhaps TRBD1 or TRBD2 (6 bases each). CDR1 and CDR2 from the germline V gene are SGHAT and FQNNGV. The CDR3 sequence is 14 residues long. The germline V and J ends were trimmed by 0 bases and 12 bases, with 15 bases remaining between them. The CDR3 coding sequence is TGTGCCAGCAGCTTAGAACCCGGGGGCCGGTGGCAGTTCTTC. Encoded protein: CASSLEPGGRWQFF.